This passage covers 29 T cell receptor beta chains from one sample sequenced in a study of blood T cell repertoires in COVID-19. Produced via immunoSEQ multiplex PCR; TCRdb's table is partial and in-frame only. The sample consists of about 200,000 clones, roughly 80% of them appearing once. Sequencing was done on a sample of peripheral blood. The source is a man aged 60 to 69 with acute or convalescent COVID-19.

The table lists this clone with a few counts. The V gene is TRBV7-2, the J gene TRBJ1-1; D perhaps matches TRBD1 (6 bases). The V end lost 8 bases, the J end lost 4 bases, and 17 bases lay between the germline ends. This CDR3 contains 14 residues. Per germline, CDR1 SGHTA and CDR2 FQGNSA. The DNA of the CDR3 is TGTGCCAGCTTATGGGACACTCGATCCACTGAAGCTTTCTTT. Translating it yields CASLWDTRSTEAFF.

This chain uses TRBV28 with TRBJ2-1, with 11 bases identical to TRBD2. Germline-derived CDR1 and CDR2 are MDHEN and SYDVKM. This CDR3 region has 15 residues. V was pared by 1 base and J by 7 bases, with 3 bases of the junction left unmatched. CDR3 DNA sequence: TGTGCCAGCAGTTTATTGGTAGCGGGAGGGAATGAGCAGTTCTTC. Its protein product is CASSLLVAGGNEQFF.

The rearrangement links TRBV27 to TRBJ2-3; possibly TRBD1 for D (6 bases). V dropped 3 bases and J dropped 4 bases, with 17 bases sitting between them. This CDR3 contains 16 residues. Germline V gene lookup returns CDR1 MNHEY and CDR2 SMNVEV (reference sequence). Here the CDR3 DNA reads TGTGCCAGCAGTTTCCTCCAGGGGTTGGGGGCAGATACGCAGTATTTT. Translation: CASSFLQGLGADTQYF.

The rearrangement uses TRBV7-8 and TRBJ1-5; no definite D call. Germline CDR1 is SGHVS and CDR2 is FQNEAQ. The CDR3 has 15 residues. V lost 2 bases and J lost 0, with 8 bases in between. As DNA, the CDR3 is TGTGCCAGCAGCTTACCAGCGTATAGCAATCAGCCCCAGCATTTT. Amino acids: CASSLPAYSNQPQHF. The full variable domain, with the rest looked up from reference TRBV7-8 and TRBJ1-5, is GAGVSQSPRYKVAKRGQDVALRCDPISGHVSLFWYQQALGQGPEFLTYFQNEAQLDKSGLPSDRFFAERPEGSVSTLKIQRTQQEDSAVYLCASSLPAYSNQPQHFGDGTRLSIL.

The gene calls are TRBV5-1 and TRBJ2-3; 8 nucleotides align to TRBD2. The V gene end was trimmed by 7 bases and the J gene end by 1 base; junction bases not matched to a gene: 8. Germline-derived CDR1 and CDR2 are SGHRS and YFSETQ. The CDR3 consists of 15 residues. The CDR3 region is CASSGSGVRTDTQYF. CDR3 DNA sequence: TGCGCCAGCTCCGGTAGCGGGGTCCGCACAGATACGCAGTATTTT.

This clone was counted a single time. The chain is built from TRBV7-8 and TRBJ1-6; TRBD1 matches at 7 bases. This CDR3 region has 15 residues. CDR1 is SGHVS and CDR2 is FQNEAQ in the germline V gene. The V segment lost 1 base and the J segment 9 bases; nucleotides outside the gene matches: 6. The CDR3 nucleotides are TGTGCCAGCAGCTTAGGACAGGGCGGGCGTTCACCCCTCCACTTT. It encodes CASSLGQGGRSPLHF. The whole variable domain, filled in from reference TRBV7-8 and TRBJ1-6, reads GAGVSQSPRYKVAKRGQDVALRCDPISGHVSLFWYQQALGQGPEFLTYFQNEAQLDKSGLPSDRFFAERPEGSVSTLKIQRTQQEDSAVYLCASSLGQGGRSPLHFGNGTRLTVT.

This clone has a single count. The DNA of the CDR3 is TGTGCCACCACCGGACAGCCCTACAATGAGCAGTTCTTC. It codes for CATTGQPYNEQFF. The gene calls are TRBV24-1 and TRBJ2-1; possibly TRBD1 for D (6 bases). CDR1 KGHDR and CDR2 SFDVKD come from the germline V gene. V was trimmed by 8 bases and J by 2 bases, leaving 9 bases between them. The CDR3 extends over 13 amino acids.

J is TRBJ1-1 and V is TRBV18; D is possibly TRBD1 (6 bases). Trimming took off 1 base at V and 2 bases at J, with 29 bases between the two ends. The length of the CDR3 is 21 residues. CDR1 is KGHSH and CDR2 is LQKENI in the germline V gene. The CDR3 bases are TGTGCCAGCTCACCACTGAGTACGGGGGGCCGGGGCCCCAGTACTAACACTGAAGCTTTCTTT. Its translation: CASSPLSTGGRGPSTNTEAFF.

J is TRBJ1-2 and V is TRBV4-2; D is perhaps TRBD1 (6 bases). The CDR3 consists of 15 residues. Germline loops: CDR1 LGHNA, CDR2 YNFKEQ. V gave up 1 base and J gave up 8 bases, with 17 bases separating them. The CDR3 is CASSQVGGEAVGYTF. The DNA for the CDR3 is TGTGCCAGCAGCCAAGTAGGGGGGGAAGCCGTAGGCTACACCTTC.

This clone was recorded only once. This chain connects TRBV4-1 to TRBJ2-1; unclear D gene. The length of the CDR3 is 16 residues. V dropped 3 bases and J dropped 1 base, with 13 bases sitting between them. The germline V gene has CDR1 MGHRA and CDR2 YSYEKL. Here the CDR3 DNA reads TGCGCCAGCAGCCAGCCCCTAGTAAAATCCTACAATGAGCAGTTCTTC. It is translated as CASSQPLVKSYNEQFF.

V gene TRBV5-1 combines with J gene TRBJ2-3, with TRBD2 matching 8 bases. The CDR3 contains 17 residues. Germline V CDR1 and CDR2: SGHRS, YFSETQ. Trimming removed 4 bases from V and 5 bases from J; junction bases left unmatched: 15. The chain's CDR3 is CASSIGRFAGGLDTQYF. The DNA of the CDR3 is TGCGCCAGCAGCATCGGCCGTTTTGCGGGAGGTTTAGATACGCAGTATTTT. Filled out from reference TRBV5-1 and TRBJ2-3, the complete variable domain reads KAGVTQTPRYLIKTRGQQVTLSCSPISGHRSVSWYQQTPGQGLQFLFEYFSETQRNKGNFPGRFSGRQFSNSRSEMNVSTLELGDSALYLCASSIGRFAGGLDTQYFGPGTRLTVL.

This chain links TRBV2 with TRBJ1-6, with a tentative D call TRBD1 (6 bases). V shed 3 bases and J shed 18 bases, with 18 bases lying between them. This CDR3 comprises 13 residues. Germline V gene sequence: CDR1 SNHLY, CDR2 FYNNEI. For the CDR3, the DNA is TGTGCCAGCAGTGATTCCTCAACAGGGTGGGGCCACTTT. Translated, it gives CASSDSSTGWGHF. Together with reference TRBV2 and TRBJ1-6, the CDR3 gives the full variable domain: EPEVTQTPSHQVTQMGQEVILRCVPISNHLYFYWYRQILGQKVEFLVSFYNNEISEKSEIFDDQFSVERPDGSNFTLKIRSTKLEDSAMYFCASSDSSTGWGHFGNGTRLTVT.

This chain links TRBV19 with TRBJ1-5, with 9 nucleotides matching TRBD1. Germline values: CDR1 LNHDA, CDR2 SQIVND (reference sequence). The CDR3 contains 16 residues. V was pared by 3 bases and J by 4 bases, with 7 bases of the junction left unmatched. CDR3 loop: CASSIRDREANQPQHF. The CDR3 region has the DNA TGTGCCAGTAGTATTAGGGACAGGGAAGCAAATCAGCCCCAGCATTTT. Using reference TRBV19 and TRBJ1-5 for the parts outside the CDR3, the full variable domain is DGGITQSPKYLFRKEGQNVTLSCEQNLNHDAMYWYRQDPGQGLRLIYYSQIVNDFQKGDIAEGYSVSREKKESFPLTVTSAQKNPTAFYLCASSIRDREANQPQHFGDGTRLSIL.

The chain carries TRBV5-4 and TRBJ2-6; 8 bases map to TRBD1. This CDR3 is 18 amino acids long. The germline CDR1 and CDR2 sequences are SGHNT and YYREEE (reference sequence). V dropped 0 bases and J dropped 3; count of bases not matched to a gene: 8. CDR3 residues: CASSLAVRGLGGANVLTF. DNA for the CDR3: TGTGCCAGCAGCTTGGCCGTCAGGGGGCTGGGTGGGGCCAACGTCCTGACTTTC.

The V and J genes are TRBV29-1 and TRBJ1-1, with D hard to call. Germline CDR1 is SQVTM and CDR2 is ANQGSEA. V was clipped by 0 bases and J by 10 bases, with 3 bases between them. The CDR3 has 9 residues. The CDR3, as DNA: TGCAGCGTTGAAGATCGAGCTTTCTTT. Amino acids: CSVEDRAFF.

The genes are TRBV5-4 and TRBJ2-3; D remains ambiguous. The CDR3 spans 12 residues. The V and J ends lost 4 bases and 0 bases respectively, with 3 bases between them. CDR1 is SGHNT and CDR2 is YYREEE in the germline V gene (reference sequence). The CDR3 nucleotides are TGTGCCAGCAGCCTAAGCACAGATACGCAGTATTTT. Its protein product is CASSLSTDTQYF.

This chain links TRBV7-2 with TRBJ2-1, with TRBD1 matching over 9 bases. CDR3 length: 16 amino acids. Trimming cost V 1 base and J 1 base; bases outside gene matches: 2. Germline assignment: CDR1 SGHTA and CDR2 FQGNSA. CDR3 amino acids: CASSLEGTGSYNEQFF. In DNA, the CDR3 is TGTGCCAGCAGCTTAGAGGGGACAGGGTCCTACAATGAGCAGTTCTTC. Complete variable domain (other parts from reference TRBV7-2 and TRBJ2-1): GAGVSQSPSNKVTEKGKDVELRCDPISGHTALYWYRQSLGQGLEFLIYFQGNSAPDKSGLPSDRFSAERTGGSVSTLTIQRTQQEDSAVYLCASSLEGTGSYNEQFFGPGTRLTVL.

This clone was detected only once. The chain combines TRBV11-2 with TRBJ2-1, with a weak D call TRBD2 (5 bases). Germline CDR1 reads SGHAT; CDR2 reads FQNNGV. The CDR3 sequence is 18 residues long. V lost 3 bases, J lost 0 bases, and 18 bases lay in between. The CDR3 nucleotides read TGTGCCAGCAGCTTCCGGTACGAGGGCTCCAGCTCCTACAATGAGCAGTTCTTC. Amino acids: CASSFRYEGSSSYNEQFF.

The V gene is TRBV12-3 or TRBV12-4, the J gene TRBJ2-1, with D perhaps TRBD2 (6 bases). CDR3 length equals 13 residues. V dropped 6 bases and J dropped 10 bases, with 16 bases sitting between them. The CDR3 region is CASSLGSIGEQFF. CDR3 DNA: TGTGCCAGCAGCCTCGGGAGCATTGGAGAGCAGTTCTTC.

This clone occurred a few times. The J gene is TRBJ1-3, the V gene TRBV7-2; D perhaps matches TRBD1 (5 bases). Germline V CDR1 and CDR2: SGHTA, FQGNSA. The CDR3 consists of 16 residues. Trimming stripped 5 bases from V and 0 bases from J, with 14 bases between. CDR3 DNA: TGTGCCAGCAGCCCTGGGGCGGGGGTCTCTGGAAACACCATATATTTT. Protein sequence: CASSPGAGVSGNTIYF.

The rearrangement joins TRBV24-1 to TRBJ2-3; 8 bases are a match to TRBD2. Germline loops: CDR1 KGHDR, CDR2 SFDVKD. The CDR3 loop spans 16 amino acids. Trimming at V came to 4 bases and at J to 4 bases, leaving 9 bases not matched to a gene. The DNA for the CDR3 is TGTGCCACCAGTGACCGAACAAGCGGGAGATCAGATACGCAGTATTTT. Translated: CATSDRTSGRSDTQYF.

The chain carries TRBV7-9 and TRBJ1-1; D may be TRBD1 (5 bases). The V gene lost 5 bases and the J gene lost 4 bases, with 14 bases spanning the gap. CDR1 SEHNR and CDR2 FQNEAQ come from the germline V gene (reference sequence). The CDR3 runs 14 residues. Written as DNA, the CDR3 is TGTGCCAGCAGCCCACAGGTTGTGGGCACTGAAGCTTTCTTT. Protein: CASSPQVVGTEAFF. The full variable domain, with the rest looked up from reference TRBV7-9 and TRBJ1-1, is DTGVSQNPRHKITKRGQNVTFRCDPISEHNRLYWYRQTLGQGPEFLTYFQNEAQLEKSRLLSDRFSAERPKGSFSTLEIQRTEQGDSAMYLCASSPQVVGTEAFFGQGTRLTVV.

This rearrangement joins TRBV5-1 to TRBJ2-3, with 11 positions matching TRBD2. The CDR3 loop spans 18 amino acids. Germline V gene lookup returns CDR1 SGHRS and CDR2 YFSETQ. J lost 0 bases, V lost 5 bases, and 11 bases had no gene match. For the CDR3, the DNA is TGCGCCAGCAGTCTTCTAGCGGGGGGCATACAGAGCACAGATACGCAGTATTTT. This translates into CASSLLAGGIQSTDTQYF.

The CDR3 here is CASSQEGGAGTTDTQYF. The CDR3 bases are TGTGCCAGCAGCCAAGAGGGAGGGGCTGGCACGACAGATACGCAGTATTTT. The chain has TRBV4-2 and TRBJ2-3; 7 nucleotides agree with TRBD2. The germline gives CDR1 LGHNA, CDR2 YNFKEQ. This CDR3 region has 17 residues. V was pared by 0 bases and J by 3 bases, with 9 bases of the junction left unmatched.

This clone was detected a few times. The chain couples TRBV6-6 to TRBJ2-1, with 13 bases identical to TRBD2. CDR1 and CDR2 (germline): MNHNY, SVGAGI (reference sequence). The V segment lost 8 bases and the J segment 8 bases; nucleotides outside the gene matches: 6. CDR3 length: 14 residues. CDR3 in amino acids: CASGGTSGIYEQFF. The CDR3 region has the DNA TGTGCCAGCGGGGGGACTAGCGGGATTTATGAGCAGTTCTTC.

The chain employs TRBV12-3 or TRBV12-4 and TRBJ1-2, with D perhaps matching TRBD1 (6 bases). The CDR3 runs 13 residues. V lost 6 bases, J lost 8 bases, and 16 bases lay in between. In DNA, the CDR3 is TGTGCCAGCAGCGCCCGACAGGATCTAGGCTACACCTTC. Translation: CASSARQDLGYTF.

This chain connects TRBV18 to TRBJ2-1; D unclear. Trimming shortened V by 3 bases and J by 3 bases, and 6 bases separated the two germline ends. The CDR3 covers 13 residues. Germline V gene sequence: CDR1 KGHSH, CDR2 LQKENI. CDR3 sequence reads: CASSPGSYNEQFF. The CDR3 DNA is TGTGCCAGCTCACCGGGCAGCTACAATGAGCAGTTCTTC.

The chain couples TRBV29-1 to TRBJ1-1; D perhaps matches TRBD1 (5 bases). The CDR3 contains 14 residues. Germline CDR1 reads SQVTM; CDR2 reads ANQGSEA. The ends were cut back, 8 bases at V and 1 base at J, with 17 bases in the middle. CDR3 bases: TGCAGCCATACACGACAGCTTGGGAACACTGAAGCTTTCTTT. Encoded protein: CSHTRQLGNTEAFF.

This clone has just one count. The chain links TRBV3-1 (or the pseudogene TRBV3-2) to TRBJ1-2, with D tentatively TRBD1 (5 bases). The CDR3 is made up of 14 amino acids. Germline CDR1 LGHDT, CDR2 YNNKEL (reference sequence). The V end lost 7 bases, the J end lost 2 bases, and 14 bases lay between the germline ends. CDR3 sequence: CASKGSQGNYGYTF. CDR3 nucleotides: TGTGCCAGCAAGGGGTCTCAGGGCAACTATGGCTACACCTTC.